The 30 T cell receptor beta chains below all came from one sample that was sequenced in a study of shared clonotypes between healthy human individuals (dated by TCRdb to 2019 to 2021). The library was produced with the immunoSEQ multiplex PCR assay. The table comes from immuneACCESS by way of TCRdb, which keeps in-frame sequences with V and J called. Part of the clones is missing from these tables; in studies checked, under half for an unresolved V gene and the rest for unknown reasons. A total of over 2 million clones appear in this sample, under 95% of them only once. About 0.41% of the sample comes from the top ten. The source material was naive CD4+ T cells from PBMCs. Interpreted using the paper, the cell subset or site label stands for: CD45RA+ positively selected. These receptors came from a man aged 18 to 35 in good health. Some clones in this sample may be carry-over from other donors' samples.

This clone has only a few counts. This chain links TRBV7-2 with TRBJ2-7; D might be TRBD2 (6 bases). V shed 3 bases and J shed 6 bases, with 18 bases lying between them. This CDR3 has 15 amino acids. Germline-derived CDR1 and CDR2 are SGHTA and FQGNSA. In nucleotides, the CDR3 is TGTGCCAGCAGCTTGGGACTTCCCCATACTCGCGAGCAGTACTTC. Amino acids: CASSLGLPHTREQYF.

The chain joins TRBV28 to TRBJ2-7; D is unresolved. The CDR3 length is 19 residues. The germline V and J ends were trimmed by 4 bases and 3 bases, with 28 bases remaining between them. Germline CDR1 is MDHEN and CDR2 is SYDVKM. Written as DNA, the CDR3 is TGTGCCAGCAGTTCATTGCCCGGCCCCTCCCGACAATGGGGCTACGAGCAGTACTTC. Amino acids: CASSSLPGPSRQWGYEQYF.

This clone was found once. The chain employs TRBV7-2 and TRBJ1-5; D remains unclear. CDR1 is SGHTA and CDR2 is FQGNSA in the germline V gene. CDR3 length equals 15 residues. Trimming took 5 bases from V and 3 from J, leaving 14 bases between them. CDR3 coding DNA: TGTGCCAGCAGCCCTCAGTCCCAGCCCAATCAGCCCCAGCATTTT. Encoded protein: CASSPQSQPNQPQHF.

CDR3 sequence (DNA): TGTGCCAGCAGCTGGGGACAGGGGATTCTCGGGGAGCTGTTTTTT. This codes for CASSWGQGILGELFF. The chain has TRBV7-3 and TRBJ2-2; 10 nucleotides match TRBD1. The CDR3 runs 15 residues. CDR1 SGHTA and CDR2 FQGTGA come from the germline V gene. After removal of 4 bases from V and 7 bases from J, the junction contained 6 bases not matched to a gene. Full variable domain (missing parts from reference TRBV7-3 and TRBJ2-2): GAGVSQTPSNKVTEKGKYVELRCDPISGHTALYWYRQSLGQGPEFLIYFQGTGAADDSGLPNDRFFAVRPEGSVSTLKIQRTERGDSAVYLCASSWGQGILGELFFGEGSRLTVL.

The chain joins TRBV15 to TRBJ2-3, with 7 bases lining up with TRBD1. The CDR3 has 16 amino acids. J lost 2 bases, V lost 5 bases, and 10 bases had no gene match. Germline V gene sequence: CDR1 LNHNV, CDR2 YYDKDF (reference sequence). CDR3 DNA sequence: TGTGCCACCAGCTCCCGGGACAGAATACTCACAGATACGCAGTATTTT. This translates into CATSSRDRILTDTQYF.

This clone was picked up one time. The chain links TRBV7-2 to TRBJ2-3; maybe TRBD2 (5 bases). In germline, CDR1 is SGHTA, CDR2 FQGNSA. The CDR3 contains 16 residues. With 4 bases removed from V and 2 bases from J, the gap between germline ends came to 16 bases. This CDR3 is CASSSPGWRATDTQYF. DNA of the CDR3: TGTGCCAGCAGCTCCCCCGGATGGCGGGCCACAGATACGCAGTATTTT.

V and J are TRBV2 and TRBJ1-6, with TRBD1 matching 10 bases. The germline gives CDR1 SNHLY, CDR2 FYNNEI. CDR3 length equals 13 residues. J lost 9 bases, V lost 8 bases, and 4 bases had no gene match. DNA for the CDR3: TGTGCCAGCCTACGACAGGGGGCTTCACCCCTCCACTTT. It translates to CASLRQGASPLHF.

The V gene is TRBV7-6, the J gene TRBJ2-7; the D gene could be TRBD1 or TRBD2 (5 bases each). The germline gives CDR1 SGHVS, CDR2 FNYEAQ. This CDR3 region has 14 residues. V lost 5 bases and J lost 3, with 14 bases in between. CDR3 DNA: TGTGCCAGCAGCCAGAGAACTGGGGGCTACGAGCAGTACTTC. It encodes CASSQRTGGYEQYF.

The rearrangement links TRBV6-6 to TRBJ1-2; D not resolved. Germline assignment: CDR1 MNHNY and CDR2 SVGAGI (reference sequence). V was cut by 2 bases and J by 0 bases, with 10 bases left in between. CDR3 length: 15 amino acids. The CDR3 DNA reads as TGTGCCAGCAGTTACGGAACAAGATCTAACTATGGCTACACCTTC. Protein product: CASSYGTRSNYGYTF.

Only a few counts were recorded for this clone. The J gene is TRBJ1-5, the V gene TRBV2; D gene ambiguous. Between the trimmed V and J ends, which lost 6 bases and 4 bases, there was a span of 4 bases. The CDR3 runs to 11 residues. Germline V lookup: CDR1 SNHLY, CDR2 FYNNEI. The CDR3: CASRENQPQHF. The CDR3 DNA reads as TGTGCCAGCAGAGAAAATCAGCCCCAGCATTTT.

This clone was found once. The rearrangement links TRBV28 to TRBJ1-1; possibly TRBD1 for D (5 bases). Germline loops: CDR1 MDHEN, CDR2 SYDVKM. V was trimmed by 3 bases and J by 5 bases, leaving 13 bases between them. The CDR3 covers 14 residues. The CDR3 loop reads CASSFLQETTEAFF. The CDR3 DNA sequence: TGTGCCAGCAGTTTCTTACAGGAGACGACTGAAGCTTTCTTT.

V usage is TRBV20-1 and J usage is TRBJ1-1, with no clear D. V lost 5 bases and J lost 10, with 11 bases in between. The length of the CDR3 is 10 residues. The V gene's germline CDR1 is DFQATT and CDR2 SNEGSKA (reference sequence). The CDR3 region is CSASRMGAFF. Written as DNA, the CDR3 is TGCAGTGCTTCCCGGATGGGAGCTTTCTTT.

The chain joins TRBV19 to TRBJ2-1; 8 bases line up with TRBD1. Trimming took 4 bases from V and 15 from J; bases not matched to a gene: 5. Germline V lookup: CDR1 LNHDA, CDR2 SQIVND (reference sequence). The CDR3 runs to 11 residues. The CDR3 here is CASSTGQGRFF. The CDR3 DNA reads TGTGCCAGTAGTACCGGACAGGGAAGGTTCTTC.

The chain uses TRBV6-5 and TRBJ2-7; TRBD2 is a possible D gene (6 bases). CDR1 and CDR2 (germline): MNHEY, SVGAGI. The CDR3 extends over 11 amino acids. CDR3 amino acids: CACGGGDEQYF. Here the CDR3 DNA reads TGTGCTTGTGGCGGCGGGGACGAGCAGTACTTC.

This chain uses TRBV4-1 with TRBJ2-7; D possibly corresponds to TRBD2 (6 bases). The CDR3 has 16 amino acids. V lost 4 bases to trimming and J lost 9 bases, with 25 bases between them. In germline, CDR1 is MGHRA, CDR2 YSYEKL. For the CDR3, the DNA is TGCGCCAGCAGCCCACCCTACAGAGTCCAGGACGGGGGGCAGTACTTC. Encoded protein: CASSPPYRVQDGGQYF.

The chain links TRBV21-1 to TRBJ2-5. TRBV21-1 is reported as a pseudogene. The CDR3 contains 15 residues. The CDR3 loop reads CASSKVWESYETQYF. The CDR3 bases are TGTGCCAGCAGCAAAGTCTGGGAATCCTATGAGACCCAGTACTTC.

Only one count was recorded for this clone. The genes are TRBV19 and TRBJ2-1; TRBD2 agrees at 10 bases. V shed 6 bases, J shed 8 bases, and the junction held 13 bases outside the gene matches. CDR3 length: 16 residues. Germline V gives CDR1 LNHDA, CDR2 SQIVND (reference sequence). The CDR3, as DNA: TGTGCCAGTAGCCACCGGGGGGCTAGCGGGAGCGATGAGCAGTTCTTC. As protein: CASSHRGASGSDEQFF.

This chain links TRBV19 with TRBJ1-5, with D unresolved. V lost 3 bases, J lost 6 bases, and 15 bases lay in between. Germline-derived CDR1 and CDR2 are LNHDA and SQIVND (reference sequence). The CDR3 covers 15 residues. DNA for the CDR3: TGTGCCAGTAGTATCCGTCCGGGTAGTAGTCAGCCCCAGCATTTT. Its protein product is CASSIRPGSSQPQHF.

Comment on this clone: The junction differs from germline at one of its ends, possibly a read error. This chain connects TRBV23-1 to TRBJ2-7; D is possibly TRBD1 (5 bases). TRBV23-1 is flagged as an ORF with uncertain function. There are 14 residues in the CDR3. The CDR3, as DNA: TGCGCCAGCATTCAATTCGACAGAACCTACGAGCAGTACTTC. It yields the protein CASIQFDRTYEQYF.

As concerns this clone: The sample contains more than one DNA sequence encoding this CDR3. The rearrangement links TRBV5-1 to TRBJ1-1; maybe TRBD1 (6 bases). CDR1 is SGHRS, CDR2 YFSETQ, per germline. V was trimmed by 4 bases and J by 0 bases, leaving 10 bases between them. The CDR3 totals 14 residues. CDR3 nucleotide sequence: TGCGCCAGCAGCCTAGACAGGATGAACACTGAAGCTTTCTTT. Protein product: CASSLDRMNTEAFF.

Concerning this clone: At the DNA level, this CDR3 is encoded by other sequences in the same sample as well. The chain joins TRBV6-6 to TRBJ1-2; 7 nucleotides match TRBD1. The CDR3 runs 13 residues. V dropped 6 bases and J dropped 2; count of bases not matched to a gene: 3. Germline CDR1 MNHNY, CDR2 SVGAGI (reference sequence). CDR3 sequence: CASSPTGNYGYTF. For the CDR3, the DNA is TGTGCCAGCAGCCCGACAGGGAACTATGGCTACACCTTC.

V gene TRBV7-2 combines with J gene TRBJ2-1; TRBD2 agrees at 8 bases. Germline values: CDR1 SGHTA, CDR2 FQGNSA. J was trimmed by 13 bases and V by 1 base; bases with no gene match: 9. The CDR3 consists of 14 residues. The CDR3 region is CASSLELASGFQFF. The CDR3 region has the DNA TGTGCCAGCAGCTTAGAATTAGCTAGCGGGTTCCAGTTCTTC.

V gene TRBV9 combines with J gene TRBJ2-1; no definite D call. CDR3 length: 14 amino acids. V gave up 3 bases and J gave up 2 bases, with 9 bases separating them. Germline-derived CDR1 and CDR2 are SGDLS and YYNGEE. The CDR3 DNA is TGTGCCAGCAGCGGGGCGGCCGCCTACAATGAGCAGTTCTTC. Protein: CASSGAAAYNEQFF.

The V call is TRBV7-9, the J call TRBJ2-1; 14 nucleotides match TRBD2. The V segment lost 5 bases and the J segment 5 bases; nucleotides outside the gene matches: 8. Germline CDR1 reads SEHNR; CDR2 reads FQNEAQ (reference sequence). CDR3 length equals 17 residues. The CDR3 nucleotides are TGTGCCAGCAGCCCCCGACTAGCGGGAGGGCCTCACAATGAGCAGTTCTTC. Translating it yields CASSPRLAGGPHNEQFF.

This clone has a single count. This chain connects TRBV6-6 to TRBJ1-4; 8 nucleotides line up with TRBD1. V dropped 5 bases and J dropped 5; count of bases not matched to a gene: 1. The V gene's germline CDR1 is MNHNY and CDR2 SVGAGI (reference sequence). CDR3 length: 13 amino acids. The CDR3 region is CASSTGGNEKLFF. CDR3 DNA: TGTGCCAGCAGTACAGGGGGGAATGAAAAACTGTTTTTT.

V and J are TRBV15 and TRBJ2-7; a weak D match, TRBD2 (7 bases). The CDR3 has 15 residues. Germline V gives CDR1 LNHNV, CDR2 YYDKDF (reference sequence). Trimming removed 3 bases at V and 8 bases at J, with 20 bases between. DNA for the CDR3: TGTGCCACCAGCAGGGGGGGGCAAAACCTACGAAAGCAGTACTTC. It is translated as CATSRGGQNLRKQYF. Combining the CDR3 with reference TRBV15 and TRBJ2-7 gives the whole variable domain DAMVIQNPRYQVTQFGKPVTLSCSQTLNHNVMYWYQQKSSQAPKLLFHYYDKDFNNEADTPDNFQSRRPNTSFCFLDIRSPGLGDTAMYLCATSRGGQNLRKQYFGPGTRLTVT.

The chain employs TRBV19 and TRBJ1-1; 8 bases align to TRBD1. CDR3 size: 14 residues. Germline loops: CDR1 LNHDA, CDR2 SQIVND (reference sequence). J gave up 3 bases and V 6 bases, and 6 bases lay outside the gene matches. The CDR3 nucleotides are TGTGCCAGTAGCCAAGGGACAGGTTACACTGAAGCTTTCTTT. This codes for CASSQGTGYTEAFF.

This rearrangement joins TRBV9 to TRBJ1-5; D perhaps matches TRBD1 (5 bases). The CDR3 is made up of 16 amino acids. The V gene lost 0 bases and the J gene lost 4 bases, with 14 bases spanning the gap. Germline CDR1 is SGDLS and CDR2 is YYNGEE. Written as DNA, the CDR3 is TGTGCCAGCAGCGTAGTTTCCGACAGTTCAAATCAGCCCCAGCATTTT. It specifies CASSVVSDSSNQPQHF.

The chain combines TRBV28 with TRBJ1-4; TRBD1 might be the D (5 bases). The CDR3 has 16 residues. Looked up from germline, CDR1 is MDHEN and CDR2 is SYDVKM. V gave up 8 bases and J gave up 0 bases, with 16 bases separating them. The CDR3 is CASRSLGAATNEKLFF. The CDR3 DNA reads TGTGCCAGCCGTAGTTTAGGGGCCGCAACTAATGAAAAACTGTTTTTT.

This sequence joins TRBV5-1 and TRBJ2-1; TRBD1 matches 7 bases. The J segment lost 2 bases and the V segment lost 4 bases, leaving 15 bases of the junction unmatched. The CDR3 has 18 amino acids. Germline V gene lookup returns CDR1 SGHRS and CDR2 YFSETQ. The CDR3 DNA sequence: TGCGCCAGCAGCCCCGCACAGCCGGGCAGGGGGACCTACAATGAGCAGTTCTTC. Encoded protein: CASSPAQPGRGTYNEQFF.